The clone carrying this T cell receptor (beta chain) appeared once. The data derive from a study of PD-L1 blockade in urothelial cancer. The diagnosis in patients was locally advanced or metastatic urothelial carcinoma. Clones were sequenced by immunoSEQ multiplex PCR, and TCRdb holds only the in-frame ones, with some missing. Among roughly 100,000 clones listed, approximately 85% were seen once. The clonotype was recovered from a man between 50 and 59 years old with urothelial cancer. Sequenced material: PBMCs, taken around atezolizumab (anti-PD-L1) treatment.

The CDR3 protein is CASSPDSYGYTF. The CDR3 nucleotides are TGTGCCAGCAGCCCAGACTCGTATGGCTACACCTTC. This chain joins TRBV6-5 and TRBJ1-2; D gene ambiguous. CDR3 length equals 12 residues. Looked up from germline, CDR1 is MNHEY and CDR2 is SVGAGI. Trimming took off 6 bases at V and 5 bases at J, with 10 bases between the two ends.